A selection of T cell receptor beta chains follows, all from one sample in a study of Ad26.COV2.S vaccination and SARS-CoV-2 variants. Profiling relied on immunoSEQ multiplex PCR, and the TCRdb table lists in-frame clones only, not all of them. The repertoire holds about 180,000 clones, with around 88% as singletons. This sample comprised peripheral blood, obtained after recovery from COVID-19. The source of these receptors is a human donor who had recovered from COVID-19. Each CDR3 is given with its conserved first and last residue.

CDR3 | J | V
CASSWTGTANTEAFF | TRBJ1-1 | TRBV6-6
CASSELAKNTEAFF | TRBJ1-1 | TRBV6-1
CAISVSGHEQYF | TRBJ2-7 | TRBV10-3
CASSLTGQSHEQYF | TRBJ2-7 | TRBV5-1
CASSGTRVRAYEQYF | TRBJ2-7 | TRBV7-9
CSVEGGTSGHQETQYF | TRBJ2-5 | TRBV29-1
CASRQGGLFSLYGYTF | TRBJ1-2 | TRBV7-2
CASSESERANNSPLHF | TRBJ1-6 | TRBV10-2
CASSYVGEVNTEAFF | TRBJ1-1 | TRBV6-5
CASSQVQSRALNRHTF | TRBJ1-2 | TRBV14
CASSLTGTTREQYF | TRBJ2-7 | TRBV11-2
CASRGGPQETQYF | TRBJ2-5 | TRBV7-2
CSASHNRGEGTQYF | TRBJ2-5 | TRBV20-1
CASSIEGALNTEAFF | TRBJ1-1 | TRBV19
CASTEGGSYGYTF | TRBJ1-2 | TRBV5-1
CASSPQGRGGNTIYF | TRBJ1-3 | TRBV18
CASSLVGGRVKLDEQFF | TRBJ2-1 | TRBV11-2
CASSSGLMGVNSPLHF | TRBJ1-6 | TRBV7-3
CASRGGNHYGYTF | TRBJ1-2 | TRBV28
CASSQQREETQYF | TRBJ2-5 | TRBV5-1
CASSVNRAGDTQYF | TRBJ2-3 | TRBV9
CASSQVGTSATYEQYF | TRBJ2-7 | TRBV3-1/TRBV3-2
CAWGLNTEAFF | TRBJ1-1 | TRBV30
CASSKQDSPDGYTF | TRBJ1-2 | TRBV5-1
CASGDSSNQPQHF | TRBJ1-5 | TRBV2
CASSTRGGLDEQFF | TRBJ2-1 | TRBV6-2/TRBV6-3
CASSPGQAPGEQYF | TRBJ2-7 | TRBV7-7
CASSLMVGGADTQYF | TRBJ2-3 | TRBV7-3
CSVVQTITYEQYF | TRBJ2-7 | TRBV29-1
CASSTHTGNTIYF | TRBJ1-3 | TRBV5-1
CASSPRRGHFQETQYF | TRBJ2-5 | TRBV3-1/TRBV3-2
CASSEPGGRAFF | TRBJ1-1 | TRBV10-1
CASSLAASYTGELFF | TRBJ2-2 | TRBV5-4
CASSWDRASYEQYF | TRBJ2-7 | TRBV7-9
CASSSRQGRANTGELFF | TRBJ2-2 | TRBV5-1
CASSLSSYEQYF | TRBJ2-7 | TRBV18
CASSLAAGGQEKLFF | TRBJ1-4 | TRBV5-1
CASNLLAGVSGANVLTF | TRBJ2-6 | TRBV3-1/TRBV3-2
CASSFKEQFF | TRBJ2-1 | TRBV28
CASSNRESSYNSPLHF | TRBJ1-6 | TRBV19
CASSSTRQGVQPQHF | TRBJ1-5 | TRBV6-6
CASSSLSGNTIYF | TRBJ1-3 | TRBV6-5
CASSPRSDRGEVGYTF | TRBJ1-2 | TRBV18
CASSLSGSQETQYF | TRBJ2-5 | TRBV27